This T cell receptor beta chain was retrieved from a study of technical replicates of blood from several donors. Assay used: immunoSEQ multiplex PCR; TCRdb lists only in-frame clones, some missing. The table lists tens of thousands of clones, about 97% of them singletons. With V trimmed by 8 bases and J by 6 bases, 0 bases remained unmatched. This CDR3 is 12 amino acids long. Germline CDR1 and CDR2: MNHNY and SVGAGI (reference sequence). Sequencing input: T cells isolated from PBMCs. This chain connects TRBV6-6 to TRBJ2-7; TRBD2 matches 14 bases. The clonotype originates from a human donor in good health. CDR3 sequence reads: CASGLAGGEQYF. The CDR3 DNA reads TGTGCCAGCGGACTAGCGGGAGGCGAGCAGTACTTC.